The rows below give T cell receptor beta chains drawn from one sample of a study of cytomegalovirus exposure and HLA in healthy donors. The table came from immunoSEQ multiplex PCR; TCRdb's copy has only in-frame clones and leaves some out. In the table there are around 120,000 clones, approximately 80% of which are singletons. Sequenced: PBMCs. The receptors originated from a man aged 18 to 35 in good health and CMV-seronegative. The CDR3 runs from the conserved cysteine through the conserved F or W. The order of the fields is J gene, V gene, clone size, D gene, CDR3 protein, CDR3 DNA. D genes are given only for firm matches. Rows give clone size only sometimes, using once, few, many, or a class for an expanded clone.

>TRBJ2-7|TRBV23-1|.|.
CASSQSSREAYEQYF
TGCGCCAGCAGTCAATCGAGCAGGGAGGCCTACGAGCAGTACTTC
>TRBJ1-4|TRBV18|.|TRBD1
CASSPRRDRGNEKLFF
TGTGCCAGCTCACCGCGGAGGGACAGGGGTAATGAAAAACTGTTTTTT
>TRBJ1-2|TRBV12-5|.|.
CASGLQSINGYTF
TGTGCTAGTGGTTTACAGTCTATTAATGGCTACACCTTC
>TRBJ2-7|TRBV5-1|.|TRBD1
CASSGTDRAVYEQYF
TGCGCTAGCAGCGGAACCGACAGGGCTGTCTACGAGCAGTACTTC
>TRBJ2-7|TRBV6-5|.|TRBD2
CASSPSGGVSYEQYF
TGTGCCAGCAGTCCATCCGGGGGGGTTTCCTACGAGCAGTACTTC
>TRBJ2-1|TRBV5-1|.|TRBD2
CASSLALAGVSSYNEQFF
TGCGCCAGCAGCTTGGCTCTAGCGGGGGTAAGCTCCTACAATGAGCAGTTCTTC
>TRBJ1-1|TRBV11-2|once|.
CASNTWAGTEAFF
TGTGCCAGCAACACATGGGCTGGTACTGAAGCTTTCTTT
>TRBJ2-5|TRBV11-2|.|.
CASSLLDWVAQYF
TGTGCCAGCAGCTTACTCGACTGGGTCGCCCAGTACTTC
>TRBJ2-1|TRBV11-2|.|TRBD2
CASSFTTGGNNEQFF
TGTGCCAGCAGCTTCACGACGGGGGGGAACAATGAGCAGTTCTTC
>TRBJ2-4|TRBV7-8|.|TRBD2
CASSPFRTSADIQYF
TGTGCCAGCAGCCCTTTTCGTACTAGCGCGGACATTCAGTACTTC
>TRBJ1-1|TRBV18|.|.
CASSPLNLGQTNTEAFF
TGTGCCAGCTCACCACTCAATTTAGGACAGACTAACACTGAAGCTTTCTTT
>TRBJ1-3|TRBV5-1|.|.
CASSLDGTPGNTIYF
TGCGCCAGCAGCTTGGATGGGACACCTGGAAACACCATATATTTT
>TRBJ2-7|TRBV5-4|few|.
CASSLRGNREQYF
TGTGCCAGCAGCTTGAGGGGTAATCGCGAGCAGTACTTC
>TRBJ1-5|TRBV12-5|once|.
CASGLRQTGQPQHF
TGTGCTAGTGGTTTGAGGCAGACGGGGCAGCCCCAGCATTTT
>TRBJ1-6|TRBV27|.|.
CASSLGGNSPLHF
TGTGCCAGCAGTCTAGGAGGTAATTCACCCCTCCACTTT